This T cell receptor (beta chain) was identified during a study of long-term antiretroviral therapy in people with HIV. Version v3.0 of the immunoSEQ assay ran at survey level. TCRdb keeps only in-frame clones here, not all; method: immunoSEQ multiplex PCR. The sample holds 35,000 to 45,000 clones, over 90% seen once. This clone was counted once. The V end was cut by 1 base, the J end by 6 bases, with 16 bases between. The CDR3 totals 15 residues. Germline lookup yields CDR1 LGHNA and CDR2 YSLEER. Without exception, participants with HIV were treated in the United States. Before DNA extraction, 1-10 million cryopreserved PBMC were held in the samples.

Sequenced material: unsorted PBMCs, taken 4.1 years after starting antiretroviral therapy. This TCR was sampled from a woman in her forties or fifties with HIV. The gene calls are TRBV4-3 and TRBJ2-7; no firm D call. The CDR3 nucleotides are TGCGCCAGCAGCCAAGGGATCACGGCCGCCTTCGAGCAGTACTTC. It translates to CASSQGITAAFEQYF.